One and the same sample provided the 8 T cell receptor beta chains below, sequenced in a study of control samples from healthy donors and cancer patients. The protocol was immunoSEQ multiplex PCR, while the TCRdb copy is restricted to in-frame clones and leaves out a portion. The sample contains roughly 150,000 clones, about 94% of which appear only once. The sample was blood. These receptors were obtained from a man over 45 in good health.

This chain uses TRBV28 with TRBJ2-7, with 13 bases aligning to TRBD2. The germline CDR1 and CDR2 sequences are MDHEN and SYDVKM. The CDR3 loop spans 13 amino acids. Germline trimming cut 6 bases from V and 6 bases from J; bases unmatched to any gene: 2. DNA of the CDR3: TGTGCCAGCAGGTGGACTAGCGGGGGCGAGCAGTACTTC. Its protein product is CASRWTSGGEQYF.

The chain links TRBV4-2 to TRBJ2-1; either TRBD1 or TRBD2 may fit D (6 bases each). The germline CDR1 and CDR2 sequences are LGHNA and YNFKEQ. The length of the CDR3 is 16 residues. Trimming left V 0 bases short and J 5 bases short, with 14 bases between. The DNA of the CDR3 is TGTGCCAGCAGCCAAGATCGAGGGGGGCAAAACAATGAGCAGTTCTTC. Protein sequence: CASSQDRGGQNNEQFF.

The J gene is TRBJ2-7, the V gene TRBV6-1, with 7 positions matching TRBD1. V shed 4 bases and J 2 bases; nucleotides not matched to a gene: 17. CDR3 length: 18 amino acids. Germline CDR1 is MNHNS and CDR2 is SASEGT. This CDR3 is CASSAPPLDRALTYEQYF. The CDR3 DNA is TGTGCCAGCAGTGCACCTCCACTAGACAGGGCCCTTACCTACGAGCAGTACTTC.

The V call is TRBV27, the J call TRBJ1-4, with D possibly being TRBD1 (5 bases). Per the germline V gene, CDR1 is MNHEY and CDR2 is SMNVEV (reference sequence). The V and J ends lost 4 bases and 8 bases respectively, with 11 bases between them. The CDR3 totals 13 residues. The CDR3 bases are TGTGCCAGCAGTTCGTGGGGGGTCGAAAAACTGTTTTTT. This sequence encodes CASSSWGVEKLFF.

This rearrangement joins TRBV24-1 to TRBJ2-4; no reliable D call. Germline V gene lookup returns CDR1 KGHDR and CDR2 SFDVKD. The V and J ends lost 2 bases and 5 bases respectively, with 6 bases between them. The CDR3 has 13 residues. The DNA of the CDR3 is TGTGCCACCAGTGATTCTAGGCAAAACATTCAGTACTTC. Translating it yields CATSDSRQNIQYF.

The gene calls are TRBV11-2 and TRBJ2-1; 7 nucleotides line up with TRBD2. The CDR3 totals 15 residues. The germline CDR1 and CDR2 sequences are SGHAT and FQNNGV. Trimming at V came to 5 bases and at J to 6 bases, leaving 10 bases not matched to a gene. CDR3 coding DNA: TGTGCCAGCAGCGCGAGACTAGCCTCTTTCAATGAGCAGTTCTTC. Translated: CASSARLASFNEQFF.

This clone came up a few times. The chain joins TRBV7-9 to TRBJ2-4; unclear D gene. The V and J ends lost 5 bases and 4 bases respectively, with 18 bases between them. Germline CDR1 SEHNR, CDR2 FQNEAQ (reference sequence). This CDR3 is built from 16 residues. The DNA of the CDR3 is TGTGCCAGCAGCACACCCCGCCCCGGCGGTAAAAACATTCAGTACTTC. Its protein product is CASSTPRPGGKNIQYF.

CDR3 amino acids: CASSQAVYEQYF. CDR3 nucleotides: TGTGCCAGCAGCCAGGCAGTCTACGAGCAGTACTTC. The V gene is TRBV5-6, the J gene TRBJ2-7; D is uncertain. The V end was cut by 4 bases, the J end by 3 bases, with 8 bases between. The CDR3 is 12 amino acids. CDR1 and CDR2 from the germline V gene are SGHDT and YYEEEE.